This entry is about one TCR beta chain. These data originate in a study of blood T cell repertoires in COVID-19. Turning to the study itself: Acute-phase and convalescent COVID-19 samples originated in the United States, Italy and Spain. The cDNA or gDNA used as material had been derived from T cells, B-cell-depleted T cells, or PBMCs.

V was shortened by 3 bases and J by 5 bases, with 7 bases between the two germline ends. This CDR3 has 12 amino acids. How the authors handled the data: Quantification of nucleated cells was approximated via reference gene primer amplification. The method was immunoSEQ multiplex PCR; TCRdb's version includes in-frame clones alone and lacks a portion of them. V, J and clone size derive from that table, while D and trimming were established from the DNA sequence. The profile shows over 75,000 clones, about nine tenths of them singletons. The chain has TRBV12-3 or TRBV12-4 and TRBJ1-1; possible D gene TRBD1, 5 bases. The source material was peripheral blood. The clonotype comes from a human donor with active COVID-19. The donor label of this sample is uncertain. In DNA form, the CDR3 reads TGTGCCAGCAGTTTTGGGGGGACTGAAGCTTTCTTT. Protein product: CASSFGGTEAFF.